This T cell receptor beta chain was profiled in a study of cytomegalovirus exposure and HLA in healthy donors. Findings and caveats of the study: According to a later analysis, most TCR beta chains associated with CMV appeared HLA-restricted. Data from an earlier analysis indicated that most TCR beta V segments were productive either about 87% or about 30% of the time.

The study ran its PCR with 60 Vbeta and 13 Jbeta primers. The assay was immunoSEQ multiplex PCR, and TCRdb's table has in-frame clones only and misses some. The sample shows 200,000 to 250,000 clones, about 75% of them seen only once. Trimming pared 5 bases from V and 4 bases from J, leaving 12 bases between. This CDR3 region has 13 residues. The germline gives CDR1 LNHDA, CDR2 SQIVND (reference sequence). To note about this clone: Its antigen is as yet unknown.

The V call is TRBV19, the J call TRBJ2-7; D might be TRBD1 (6 bases). The receptor was isolated from a young woman in good health and CMV-seronegative. The sample comprised PBMCs. CDR3 DNA sequence: TGTGCCAGTAGTGCCGGGACAATATACGAGCAGTACTTC. Protein product: CASSAGTIYEQYF.